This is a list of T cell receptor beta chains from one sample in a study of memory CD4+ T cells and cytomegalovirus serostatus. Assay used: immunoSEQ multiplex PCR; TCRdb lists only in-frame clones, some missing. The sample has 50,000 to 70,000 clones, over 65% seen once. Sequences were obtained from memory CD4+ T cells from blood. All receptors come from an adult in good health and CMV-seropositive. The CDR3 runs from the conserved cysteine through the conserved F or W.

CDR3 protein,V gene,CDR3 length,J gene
CASSAGTHNEQFF,TRBV2,13,TRBJ2-1
CASSLTNTEAFF,TRBV7-2,12,TRBJ1-1
CASSSTTINEQFF,TRBV11-2,13,TRBJ2-1
CASTLGRVTRSGMSTEAFF,TRBV28,19,TRBJ1-1
CASSKRSGTTVNEQFF,TRBV7-8,16,TRBJ2-1
CASSLSHTEAFF,TRBV11-3,12,TRBJ1-1
CASSPGLQIYEQYF,TRBV14,14,TRBJ2-7
CACSTGQGTTDTQYF,TRBV30,15,TRBJ2-3
CASSQDRGHGYTF,TRBV4-3,13,TRBJ1-2
CAWSGGYMNTEAFF,TRBV30,14,TRBJ1-1
CASSEEQAPLGYGYTF,TRBV2,16,TRBJ1-2
CASSPGGPGVDEQFF,TRBV4-2,15,TRBJ2-1
CASIVGNGDEAFF,TRBV6-1,13,TRBJ1-1
CASSLLASGTTGELFF,TRBV27,16,TRBJ2-2
CSVGGGPAYEQYF,TRBV29-1,13,TRBJ2-7
CASQQSPGQGNYGYTF,TRBV6-4,16,TRBJ1-2
CASSWGTGDTQYF,TRBV11-3,13,TRBJ2-3
CASSLLGRGWETQYF,TRBV5-6,15,TRBJ2-5
CASSLVGQGLETQYF,TRBV5-6,15,TRBJ2-5
CASARGLAGARSFTDTQYF,TRBV5-1,19,TRBJ2-3
CASSQLGGGRADTQYF,TRBV4-3,16,TRBJ2-3
CASTESGTGRNTIYF,TRBV6-5,15,TRBJ1-3
CAWSDQGSRPQHF,TRBV30,13,TRBJ1-5
CASSYRRDTDTQYF,TRBV6-5,14,TRBJ2-3
CASSPPGTGRSGNTIYF,TRBV28,17,TRBJ1-3
CASTGHSNTGELFF,TRBV6-1,14,TRBJ2-2
CASSPLGKETQYF,TRBV5-6,13,TRBJ2-5
CSVRTGVEKLFF,TRBV29-1,12,TRBJ1-4
CASSLQPTGRGYTF,TRBV7-2,14,TRBJ1-2
CASLPGQTNTGELFF,TRBV19,15,TRBJ2-2
CASSWGGNQPQHF,TRBV28,13,TRBJ1-5
CASSLTGGGLYEQYF,TRBV28,15,TRBJ2-7
CASSRQVPETQYF,TRBV2,13,TRBJ2-5
CASRVARDREAFF,TRBV7-3,13,TRBJ1-1
CASRLEYGTSREEQFF,TRBV12-2,16,TRBJ2-1
CASAPLALSYNEQFF,TRBV7-9,15,TRBJ2-1
CASSLSWGLGTYEQYF,TRBV5-4,16,TRBJ2-7
CASSPRTGTDTQYF,TRBV4-1,14,TRBJ2-3
CASSHQVNQPQHF,TRBV19,13,TRBJ1-5
CASSQDPNTDTQYF,TRBV4-1,14,TRBJ2-3
CAISADSEYQPQHF,TRBV10-3,14,TRBJ1-5
CASGYGTQHF,TRBV28,10,TRBJ1-5
CASSLSGNGYTF,TRBV5-1,12,TRBJ1-2
CASLGQLAGELFF,TRBV18,13,TRBJ2-2
CASSPERSGILRSGELFF,TRBV5-4,18,TRBJ2-2
CASSLAPGLAAYNEQFF,TRBV7-2,17,TRBJ2-1
CASSATSYNEQFF,TRBV7-2,13,TRBJ2-1